These 22 T cell receptor beta chains were all obtained from the same sample, sequenced in a study of shared clonotypes between healthy human individuals. Cells designated naive CD8 were CD45RO-negative and were positively selected for CCR7, with terminally differentiated effector memory CD45RA+ cells excluded. Data came from immunoSEQ multiplex PCR; TCRdb stores just in-frame clones and leaves some out. In the table there are 600,000 or so clones, around 95% of which are singletons. The material sequenced was naive CD8+ T cells sorted from blood. The receptors here all came from a woman in her twenties or thirties in good health.

The genes are TRBV29-1 and TRBJ2-2; 13 bases match TRBD2. Germline V CDR1 and CDR2: SQVTM, ANQGSEA. The CDR3 totals 13 residues. The CDR3 bases are TGCGGGGGACTAGCGGGAAACACCGGGGAGCTGTTTTTT. Its protein product is CGGLAGNTGELFF.

This sequence joins TRBV5-1 and TRBJ2-2; D gene uncertain. Per germline, CDR1 SGHRS and CDR2 YFSETQ. Trimming took off 6 bases at V and 4 bases at J, with 10 bases between the two ends. The CDR3 extends over 13 amino acids. CDR3 region: CASNALGTGELFF. The CDR3 coding sequence is TGCGCCAGCAACGCGTTGGGCACCGGGGAGCTGTTTTTT.

The V gene is TRBV29-1, the J gene TRBJ2-7, with D possibly TRBD1 on 5 matching bases. The CDR3 sequence is 12 residues long. The germline gives CDR1 SQVTM, CDR2 ANQGSEA. Trimming removed 7 bases from V and 5 bases from J, with 15 bases in between. CDR3 coding DNA: TGCAGCGCCATAATCCAGGGTCACGAGCAGTACTTC. It encodes CSAIIQGHEQYF.

In this sample, this clone turned up once. The V call is TRBV9, the J call TRBJ2-1; 7 nucleotides agree with TRBD2. The CDR3 totals 14 residues. J gave up 9 bases and V 2 bases, and 8 bases lay outside the gene matches. Per germline, CDR1 SGDLS and CDR2 YYNGEE. The CDR3 reads CASSVLAGEGEQFF. CDR3 in DNA: TGTGCCAGCAGCGTTTTGGCGGGAGAGGGTGAGCAGTTCTTC.

This clone has just one count. The chain employs TRBV6-6 and TRBJ2-7, with D perhaps matching TRBD2 (6 bases). Germline loops: CDR1 MNHNY, CDR2 SVGAGI (reference sequence). This CDR3 region has 16 residues. V lost 0 bases and J 1 base, leaving 13 bases between the germline ends. CDR3 amino acids: CASSYSWRDGSYEQYF. CDR3 nucleotides: TGTGCCAGCAGTTACTCGTGGCGGGACGGGTCCTACGAGCAGTACTTC.

The rearrangement joins TRBV2 to TRBJ1-5; D unclear. V lost 6 bases and J lost 8, with 8 bases in between. This CDR3 has 11 amino acids. In germline, CDR1 is SNHLY, CDR2 FYNNEI. The CDR3 is CASSELEPQHF. The CDR3 DNA follows: TGTGCCAGCAGCGAATTAGAGCCCCAGCATTTT.

The genes are TRBV28 and TRBJ1-2; D ambiguous. The length of the CDR3 is 17 residues. V was trimmed by 8 bases and J by 2 bases, leaving 24 bases between them. From germline, CDR1 is MDHEN and CDR2 SYDVKM. CDR3 sequence (DNA): TGTGCCAGCCTAACCCGGAACTTGCTGCTGGGAAACTATGGCTACACCTTC. Translation gives CASLTRNLLLGNYGYTF.

V and J are TRBV6-1 and TRBJ2-7, with D uncertain. Per the germline V gene, CDR1 is MNHNS and CDR2 is SASEGT. This CDR3 is built from 14 residues. Trimming removed 7 bases from V and 1 base from J, with 14 bases in between. The CDR3 is CASIVIGQSYEQYF. The CDR3 DNA is TGTGCCAGCATAGTCATTGGGCAGTCCTACGAGCAGTACTTC.

In its sample, this clone was seen a few times. This chain links TRBV5-1 with TRBJ1-2; the D gene is possibly TRBD1 (5 bases). The germline V gene has CDR1 SGHRS and CDR2 YFSETQ. This CDR3 comprises 12 residues. Trimming took off 0 bases at V and 7 bases at J, with 7 bases between the two ends. The CDR3 region has the DNA TGCGCCAGCAGCTTGGATGGGGCTGGCTACACCTTC. The encoded protein is CASSLDGAGYTF.

This sequence joins TRBV5-6 and TRBJ2-3, with D possibly being TRBD2 (5 bases). There are 15 residues in the CDR3. Trimming removed 4 bases at V and 2 bases at J, with 14 bases between. The V gene's germline CDR1 is SGHDT and CDR2 YYEEEE. CDR3 sequence reads: CASSRTSRVTDTQYF. As DNA, the CDR3 is TGTGCCAGCAGCCGAACTAGTCGGGTCACAGATACGCAGTATTTT.

The chain recombines TRBV27 with TRBJ1-2; 8 positions agree with TRBD1. With V trimmed by 4 bases and J by 1 base, 2 bases remained unmatched. The germline V gene has CDR1 MNHEY and CDR2 SMNVEV (reference sequence). This CDR3 has 14 amino acids. The CDR3: CASSWTGINYGYTF. CDR3 DNA: TGTGCCAGCAGTTGGACAGGGATTAACTATGGCTACACCTTC.

The CDR3 here is CASSLGLSGYGDEQFF. As DNA, the CDR3 is TGTGCCAGCAGCCTCGGTTTGTCCGGCTACGGGGATGAGCAGTTCTTC. The gene calls are TRBV27 and TRBJ2-1; TRBD2 is a possible D gene (5 bases). The CDR3 sequence is 16 residues long. V was clipped by 6 bases and J by 8 bases, with 23 bases between them. The V gene's germline CDR1 is MNHEY and CDR2 SMNVEV (reference sequence).

In this sample, this clone turned up once. The J gene is TRBJ1-2, the V gene TRBV11-2; TRBD1 matches at 8 bases. The CDR3 has 14 residues. J was trimmed by 3 bases and V by 5 bases; bases with no gene match: 5. Germline CDR1 and CDR2: SGHAT and FQNNGV. The CDR3 here is CASSPGQGDYGYTF. In nucleotides, the CDR3 is TGTGCCAGCAGCCCCGGACAGGGCGACTATGGCTACACCTTC.

The chain employs TRBV28 and TRBJ2-5, with TRBD1 identical over 9 bases. The end of the DNA aligns better with TRBJ2-7, so the J call may be wrong. The germline V gene encodes CDR1 MDHEN and CDR2 SYDVKM. This CDR3 contains 14 residues. CDR3 amino acids: CASTLTGGPYEQYF. CDR3 sequence (DNA): TGTGCCAGCACCTTGACAGGGGGACCCTACGAGCAGTACTTC.

This clone was observed a single time. The rearrangement uses TRBV27 and TRBJ2-7; TRBD1 matches 7 bases. With V trimmed by 5 bases and J by 3 bases, 4 bases remained unmatched. This CDR3 has 13 amino acids. Germline V gives CDR1 MNHEY, CDR2 SMNVEV (reference sequence). The CDR3 nucleotides are TGTGCCAGCAGTCACAGGGGTGACTACGAGCAGTACTTC. Translation: CASSHRGDYEQYF.

This sequence joins TRBV7-9 and TRBJ1-5; D is unresolved. CDR3 length equals 14 residues. Trimming pared 1 base from V and 0 bases from J, leaving 4 bases between. The V gene's germline CDR1 is SEHNR and CDR2 FQNEAQ (reference sequence). CDR3 amino acids: CASSLGNSNQPQHF. The CDR3 DNA sequence: TGTGCCAGCAGCTTAGGTAATAGCAATCAGCCCCAGCATTTT.

The chain carries TRBV11-3 and TRBJ1-1; D is unresolved. The CDR3 totals 18 residues. The ends were cut back, 1 base at V and 7 bases at J, with 25 bases in the middle. CDR1 SGHNT and CDR2 YENEEA come from the germline V gene. The CDR3: CASSLVLVCSLATDEAFF. The DNA of the CDR3 is TGTGCCAGCAGCTTAGTTTTGGTGTGCTCTTTGGCCACAGATGAAGCTTTCTTT.

The J gene is TRBJ1-2, the V gene TRBV6-1, with 7 bases aligning to TRBD1. This CDR3 spans 17 amino acids. The V segment lost 1 base and the J segment 4 bases; nucleotides outside the gene matches: 12. Germline V gives CDR1 MNHNS, CDR2 SASEGT. In nucleotides, the CDR3 is TGTGCCAGCAGTGAAGGGGAGGGGGCCCCATTCCGCTATGGCTACACCTTC. It is translated as CASSEGEGAPFRYGYTF.

This sequence joins TRBV27 and TRBJ1-5; TRBD1 matches at 10 bases. The CDR3 length is 14 residues. Germline assignment: CDR1 MNHEY and CDR2 SMNVEV (reference sequence). V was clipped by 3 bases and J by 7 bases; unmatched bases: 3. CDR3 in DNA: TGTGCCAGCAGTTTCGGGACAGGGGTACAGCCCCAGCATTTT. Its translation is CASSFGTGVQPQHF.

J is TRBJ1-1 and V is TRBV2; D unresolved. The CDR3 extends over 16 amino acids. Germline V CDR1 and CDR2: SNHLY, FYNNEI. Trimming left V 0 bases short and J 2 bases short, with 13 bases between. The CDR3 protein is CASSEAVSGVNTEAFF. DNA of the CDR3: TGTGCCAGCAGTGAAGCAGTAAGTGGGGTAAACACTGAAGCTTTCTTT.

The sample holds a few counts of this clone. The missing conserved phenylalanine or tryptophan at the end of this CDR3 makes a read error likely. The DNA is omitted, as the CDR3 cannot be located on it reliably, and the CDR3 follows TCRdb's listing. The rearrangement uses TRBV30 and TRBJ1-1; the D call in the table, TRBD1, was not verified against the DNA. Germline assignment: CDR1 GTSNPN and CDR2 SVGIG (reference sequence). The CDR3 has 11 residues if both end residues are counted. The CDR3 is CAWSSPTGPRV.

The chain uses TRBV29-1 and TRBJ2-1, with 12 bases matching TRBD2. V gave up 7 bases and J gave up 6 bases; unmatched junction bases: 7. CDR1 SQVTM and CDR2 ANQGSEA come from the germline V gene. The CDR3 is 14 amino acids. The CDR3 sequence: CSAPSGRAANEQFF. The CDR3 bases are TGCAGCGCCCCTAGCGGGAGGGCCGCCAATGAGCAGTTCTTC.